This TCR beta chain is from a study of control samples from healthy donors and cancer patients. Germline V gene lookup returns CDR1 SGHNT and CDR2 YYREEE (reference sequence). V was pared by 3 bases and J by 6 bases, with 14 bases between. This CDR3 region has 14 residues. Clones were sequenced by immunoSEQ multiplex PCR, and TCRdb holds only the in-frame ones, with some missing. The table records 80,000 to 100,000 clones, approximately 86% of them present only once. Sequencing was carried out using blood. V gene TRBV5-4 combines with J gene TRBJ2-3; perhaps TRBD1 as D (7 bases). This TCR was recovered from a man aged 30 to 39 in good health. The CDR3, as DNA: TGTGCCAGCAGCTCCGGGGGACAGAAGGATACGCAGTATTTT. It codes for CASSSGGQKDTQYF.